This note documents a single TCR beta chain sequence. The data belong to a study of CD8 T cells in Susac syndrome. Random hexamers were used to reverse transcribe an amount of roughly 0.45 to 1 ug RNA. Amplification of TCR beta CDR3 across 54 Vbeta and 13 Jbeta was performed with immunoSEQ multiplex PCR. TCRdb passed the immunoSEQ multiplex PCR reads through MiXCR, listing each CDR3 protein once. The sample holds approximately 200,000 distinct CDR3 sequences, about 95% seen once. The CDR3 spans 15 residues. Germline V gene sequence: CDR1 SEHNR, CDR2 FQNEAQ (reference sequence). V lost 4 bases and J 7 bases, leaving 17 bases between the germline ends. CD8+ and CD4+ T cells taken from blood had their TCR beta sequenced. Included as multiple sclerosis controls were treatment-naive patients who had stable or active relapsing-remitting disease. The CD8+ and CD4+ T cells were negatively isolated, with the TEMRA cells enriched by FACS.

This sequence was found in a human donor with multiple sclerosis. The J gene is TRBJ1-5, the V gene TRBV7-9, with a possible D match to TRBD1 (5 bases). The source material was CD4+ T cells from PBMCs. CDR3 in DNA: TGTGCCAGCAGCTCGGGGCCGGGCAGCGAGCAGCCCCAGCATTTT. Encoded protein: CASSSGPGSEQPQHF.